A single sample is the source of the 11 T cell receptor beta chains below, sequenced in a study of metastatic and nonmetastatic thyroid tumors. Thyroid surgery was preceded by no treatment in any patient. TCRdb reassembled clones from the PCR reads with MiXCR. Of several thousand clones in the sample, roughly 15% are singletons; the top ten hold 4.5% to 6%. Input material: blood. The receptors here all came from a female donor with papillary thyroid cancer or a benign thyroid nodule (not recorded which). Some clones in this sample may be carry-over from other donors' samples.

The rearrangement joins TRBV28 to TRBJ2-2, with 8 bases that match TRBD2. There are 15 residues in the CDR3. Germline CDR1 reads MDHEN; CDR2 reads SYDVKM. Trimming at V came to 3 bases and at J to 5 bases, leaving 5 bases not matched to a gene. The CDR3 sequence: CASSLRLAITGELFF. Here the CDR3 DNA reads TGTGCCAGCAGTTTGAGACTAGCGATTACCGGGGAGCTGTTTTTT.

This clone is classed as medium-sized (0.01 to 0.1%). The chain combines TRBV5-1 with TRBJ2-2; maybe TRBD1 (5 bases). The V gene's germline CDR1 is SGHRS and CDR2 YFSETQ. V was trimmed by 5 bases and J by 0 bases, leaving 11 bases between them. This CDR3 is 15 amino acids long. The CDR3 nucleotides are TGCGCCAGCAGTCGGGTGGGGCCGAACACCGGGGAGCTGTTTTTT. It specifies CASSRVGPNTGELFF. The full variable domain, with the rest looked up from reference TRBV5-1 and TRBJ2-2, is KAGVTQTPRYLIKTRGQQVTLSCSPISGHRSVSWYQQTPGQGLQFLFEYFSETQRNKGNFPGRFSGRQFSNSRSEMNVSTLELGDSALYLCASSRVGPNTGELFFGEGSRLTVL.

Ten or more counts support this clone. This may be a read error: a much more frequent sequence differs by one nucleotide. The conserved phenylalanine or tryptophan is not found at the CDR3 terminus, so this likely reflects a read error. This CDR3 is CASSFRVRDTIYS. CDR3 DNA: TGTGCCAGCAGTTTCAGGGTCAGAGACACCATATATTCT. The chain is built from TRBV27 and TRBJ1-3; possibly TRBD1 for D (5 bases). This CDR3 is built from 13 residues. V shed 3 bases and J shed 8 bases, with 11 bases lying between them. Per germline, CDR1 MNHEY and CDR2 SMNVEV (reference sequence).

This clone was recorded at least ten times. The J gene is TRBJ2-7, the V gene TRBV5-4, with TRBD1 as a possible D gene (6 bases). The CDR3 has 15 amino acids. V was cut by 4 bases and J by 6 bases, with 20 bases left in between. Per the germline V gene, CDR1 is SGHNT and CDR2 is YYREEE (reference sequence). The CDR3 protein is CASSGPVGAGIEQYF. CDR3 DNA: TGTGCCAGCAGCGGACCCGTGGGGGCAGGGATCGAGCAGTACTTC.

J is TRBJ2-2 and V is TRBV11-2; maybe TRBD2 (7 bases). The CDR3 consists of 15 residues. Germline CDR1 and CDR2: SGHAT and FQNNGV. Trimming took 5 bases from V and 5 from J, leaving 15 bases between them. CDR3 nucleotide sequence: TGTGCCAGCAGCCAACGGGGGGCAGGGACCGGGGAGCTGTTTTTT. Its translation is CASSQRGAGTGELFF.

Of note for this clone: The germline gene is not matched at one end of the junction; a read error may be the cause. Other DNA sequences in this sample translate to the same CDR3. The V call is TRBV7-2, the J call TRBJ1-1; the match to TRBD1 covers 8 bases. CDR1 is SGHTA and CDR2 is FQGNSA in the germline V gene. This CDR3 has 15 residues. DNA of the CDR3: TGTGCCAGCAGCCCAGACAGGGGACACGGGGCTGAAGCCTTCTTT. This codes for CASSPDRGHGAEAFF. The entire variable domain, with the rest obtained from reference TRBV7-2 and TRBJ1-1, is as follows: GAGVSQSPSNKVTEKGKDVELRCDPISGHTALYWYRQSLGQGLEFLIYFQGNSAPDKSGLPSDRFSAERTGGSVSTLTIQRTQQEDSAVYLCASSPDRGHGAEAFFGQGTRLTVV.

This clone was counted at least ten times. One end of the junction fails to match germline, which may point to a read error. The chain combines TRBV7-2 with TRBJ2-5; 8 bases are shared with TRBD2. The CDR3 consists of 17 residues. Germline-derived CDR1 and CDR2 are SGHTA and FQGNSA. The CDR3 nucleotides read TGTGCCGGCAGCTTTGGGAAGCCAGCGGGAGAGGTAGAGACCCAGTACTTC. It specifies CAGSFGKPAGEVETQYF.

A note on this clone: A read error may account for a junction end that differs from germline. This chain joins TRBV6-2 or TRBV6-3 and TRBJ1-2, with D possibly being TRBD1 (5 bases). The CDR3 has 14 residues. The germline V gene has CDR1 MNHEY and CDR2 SVGEGT. CDR3 region: CVSSYSRGSGGYTF. CDR3 sequence (DNA): TGTGTCAGCAGTTACTCGAGGGGATCGGGAGGCTACACCTTC.

Ten or more counts support this clone. The chain couples TRBV5-5 to TRBJ2-7; D is uncertain. The CDR3 consists of 13 residues. Germline-derived CDR1 and CDR2 are SGHKS and YYEKEE (reference sequence). Trimming cost V 1 base and J 4 bases, with 9 bases left between them. The CDR3 sequence is CASSLLTKYEQYF. The DNA of the CDR3 is TGTGCCAGCAGCTTGCTTACAAAATACGAGCAGTACTTC. Using reference TRBV5-5 and TRBJ2-7 for the parts outside the CDR3, the full variable domain is DAGVTQSPTHLIKTRGQQVTLRCSPISGHKSVSWYQQVLGQGPQFIFQYYEKEERGRGNFPDRFSARQFPNYSSELNVNALLLGDSALYLCASSLLTKYEQYFGPGTRLTVT.

On this clone: One junction end does not reproduce the germline sequence, and a read error may be involved. The genes are TRBV15 and TRBJ1-1; the D is unclear. Germline CDR1 and CDR2: LNHNV and YYDKDF (reference sequence). The CDR3 contains 12 residues. This CDR3 is CSTSRDDLGAFF. DNA of the CDR3: TGTTCCACCAGCAGAGATGATTTGGGGGCTTTCTTT.

This clone turned up a few times. V gene TRBV12-3 or TRBV12-4 combines with J gene TRBJ2-1; TRBD1 aligns across 8 bases. This CDR3 region has 16 residues. V lost 3 bases and J lost 6; bases outside the gene matches: 10. The CDR3 bases are TGTGCCAGCAGTTTGGAGCCAGGGGGCCGGGGCAATGAGCAGTTCTTC. Amino acids: CASSLEPGGRGNEQFF.